The 8 T cell receptor beta chains reported below all come from one sample, sequenced in a study of patients and donors after allogeneic stem cell transplantation. TCRdb processed the RT-PCR reads anew with MiXCR; each CDR3 protein has one entry. In the table there are over 150,000 distinct CDR3 sequences, approximately 28% of which are singletons. Sequenced: blood, either unsorted or a sorted T cell fraction (not recorded which). The receptors derive from a human donor who was either an allogeneic HSCT recipient or a stem cell or donor lymphocyte infusion donor (not recorded which). It is not recorded whose cells these are; they may come from a transplant donor.

The chain uses TRBV7-9 and TRBJ2-2; 12 bases map to TRBD2. Germline V gene data show CDR1 as SEHNR and CDR2 as FQNEAQ (reference sequence). Trimming at V came to 5 bases and at J to 4 bases, leaving 2 bases not matched to a gene. This CDR3 is 15 amino acids long. The CDR3 region has the DNA TGTGCCAGCAGCCGACTAGCGGGAGTCACCGGGGAGCTGTTTTTT. Protein: CASSRLAGVTGELFF.

This clonotype was detected a few times. V is TRBV11-2 and J is TRBJ2-1; D may be TRBD2 (5 bases). This CDR3 region has 13 residues. CDR1 is SGHAT and CDR2 is FQNNGV in the germline V gene. V was cut by 0 bases and J by 7 bases, with 7 bases left in between. The CDR3 DNA sequence: TGTGCCAGCAGCTTAGATCGCGGGAATGAGCAGTTCTTC. It yields the protein CASSLDRGNEQFF.

The rearrangement links TRBV6-1 to TRBJ1-5, with no clear D. V lost 3 bases and J lost 6, with 9 bases in between. CDR3 length: 13 amino acids. CDR1 and CDR2 from the germline V gene are MNHNS and SASEGT. As DNA, the CDR3 is TGTGCCAGCAGTGAGCGAAGTGGTCAGCCCCAGCATTTT. Protein: CASSERSGQPQHF.

This clonotype turned up a few times. This rearrangement joins TRBV7-9 to TRBJ1-1; 7 bases agree with TRBD1. This CDR3 is 14 amino acids long. The junction had 7 bases not matched to a gene; V was cut back by 7 bases and J by 2 bases. Germline loops: CDR1 SEHNR, CDR2 FQNEAQ (reference sequence). The CDR3 coding sequence is TGTGCCAGCACATTAGAGGGGGCAAACACTGAAGCTTTCTTT. This sequence encodes CASTLEGANTEAFF.

This clonotype was seen a handful of times. The J gene is TRBJ1-1, the V gene TRBV18; TRBD1 is a possible D gene (6 bases). CDR3 length: 17 residues. Germline V lookup: CDR1 KGHSH, CDR2 LQKENI. V was cut by 3 bases and J by 0 bases, with 17 bases left in between. The CDR3: CASSPGAGVGMNTEAFF. The CDR3 DNA follows: TGTGCCAGCTCACCTGGGGCAGGGGTGGGGATGAACACTGAAGCTTTCTTT.

This clonotype was counted a few times. The chain has TRBV7-2 and TRBJ2-3; 10 bases are shared with TRBD2. The V and J ends lost 3 bases and 4 bases, in that order; junction bases with no gene match: 4. The V gene's germline CDR1 is SGHTA and CDR2 FQGNSA. CDR3 length: 15 residues. CDR3 loop: CASSFQAGGADTQYF. CDR3 sequence (DNA): TGTGCCAGCAGCTTTCAAGCGGGAGGGGCAGATACGCAGTATTTT.

This clonotype was seen many times. CDR3 nucleotides: TGTGCCAGCAGCTTAGACGGAGCCTTCTATGGCTACACCTTC. Translation: CASSLDGAFYGYTF. This chain joins TRBV11-2 and TRBJ1-2; D is unresolved. The CDR3 loop spans 14 amino acids. CDR1 is SGHAT, CDR2 FQNNGV, per germline. V lost 0 bases and J lost 4, with 9 bases in between.

This chain joins TRBV5-1 and TRBJ2-7; D possibly corresponds to TRBD1 (5 bases). Trimming stripped 1 base from V and 5 bases from J, with 13 bases between. CDR3 length equals 14 residues. The germline gives CDR1 SGHRS, CDR2 YFSETQ. For the CDR3, the DNA is TGCGCCAGCAGCTTGCTGTGGCTAGGGGACGAGCAGTACTTC. Translated, it gives CASSLLWLGDEQYF.